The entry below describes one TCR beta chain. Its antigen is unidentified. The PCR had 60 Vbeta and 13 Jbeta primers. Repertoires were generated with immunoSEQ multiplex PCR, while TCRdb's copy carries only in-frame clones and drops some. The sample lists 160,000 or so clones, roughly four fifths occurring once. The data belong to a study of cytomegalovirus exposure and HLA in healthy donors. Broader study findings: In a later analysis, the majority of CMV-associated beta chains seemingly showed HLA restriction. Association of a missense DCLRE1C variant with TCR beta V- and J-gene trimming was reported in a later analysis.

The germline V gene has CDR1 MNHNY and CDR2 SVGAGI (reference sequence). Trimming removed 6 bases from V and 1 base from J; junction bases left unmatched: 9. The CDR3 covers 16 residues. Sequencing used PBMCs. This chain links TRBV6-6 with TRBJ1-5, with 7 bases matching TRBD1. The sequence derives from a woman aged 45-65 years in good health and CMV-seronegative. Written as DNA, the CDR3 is TGTGCCAGCAGCTCCACAGGGGTGACGAGCAATCAGCCCCAGCATTTT. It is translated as CASSSTGVTSNQPQHF.